This T cell receptor (beta chain) was sequenced during a study of blood T cell repertoires in COVID-19. Germline CDR1 is KGHDR and CDR2 is SFDVKD. After removal of 4 bases from V and 4 bases from J, the junction contained 5 bases not matched to a gene. CDR3 length equals 15 residues. Data came from immunoSEQ multiplex PCR; TCRdb stores just in-frame clones and leaves some out. The sample includes 80,000 to 100,000 clones, around 75% seen only once; the top ten take around a quarter. The rearrangement joins TRBV24-1 to TRBJ2-3; 9 positions match TRBD1. Material: peripheral blood. This TCR came from a man between 65 and 79 years old with acute or convalescent COVID-19. DNA of the CDR3: TGTGCCACCAGTGACACAGGGGGCCCGGCAGATACGCAGTATTTT. Translated, it gives CATSDTGGPADTQYF.